A selection of T cell receptor beta chains follows, all from one sample in a study of T cell changes during pregnancy in multiple sclerosis. The data were produced by immunoSEQ multiplex PCR, yet TCRdb's version contains in-frame clones alone and is incomplete. This sample yields about 80,000 clones, of which 92% are seen a single time; almost 1.5% belongs to the top ten. The sequencing used peripheral blood, collected before pregnancy. All receptors come from a female donor with multiple sclerosis, enrolled in a pregnancy study. Both conserved end residues are part of each CDR3.

j_call | v_call | cdr3_length | cdr3_aa
TRBJ2-2 | TRBV6-1 | 11 | CASSRTGELFF
TRBJ1-1 | TRBV29-1 | 11 | CSVVGRGEAFF
TRBJ2-3 | TRBV6-4 | 18 | CASSGGPEASGVTDTQYF
TRBJ1-1 | TRBV2 | 13 | CASRDRGSTEAFF
TRBJ2-5 | TRBV5-1 | 14 | CASSPGRVGETQYF
TRBJ1-6 | TRBV19 | 17 | CASSMVGQSFYNSPLHF
TRBJ2-1 | TRBV5-1 | 17 | CASSLDQQVLAYNEQFF
TRBJ2-3 | TRBV5-1 | 17 | CASSPGGATSTTDTQYF
TRBJ1-1 | TRBV18 | 12 | CASSSRDSEAFF
TRBJ1-2 | TRBV6-4 | 15 | CASSDSPGSNYGYTF
TRBJ1-2 | TRBV7-2 | 12 | CASSLGEYGYTF
TRBJ1-5 | TRBV28 | 16 | CASSSSGSGKPQPQHF
TRBJ1-2 | TRBV11-2 | 19 | CASSPIRGDRGFIDYGYTF
TRBJ2-7 | TRBV14 | 15 | CASSQVLTGVGEQYF
TRBJ2-3 | TRBV4-1 | 17 | CASSLTQGDTSTDTQYF
TRBJ1-4 | TRBV4-1 | 13 | CASSQFGSEKLFF
TRBJ1-6 | TRBV7-9 | 17 | CASSSARESSYNSPLHF
TRBJ2-5 | TRBV5-4 | 14 | CASSLVQREETQYF
TRBJ2-1 | TRBV7-3 | 13 | CASTPSGGSEQFF
TRBJ2-2 | TRBV19 | 15 | CASSLTGWATGELFF
TRBJ2-5 | TRBV2 | 12 | CASRQGLGAQYF
TRBJ2-2 | TRBV5-3 | 17 | CARSLIFWVSNTGELFF
TRBJ2-7 | TRBV29-1 | 11 | CSAWTGREQYF
TRBJ2-2 | TRBV7-6 | 16 | CASSAVDRQNTGELFF
TRBJ2-7 | TRBV15 | 14 | CATSRDQTGHEQYF
TRBJ1-5 | TRBV5-1 | 14 | CASSPQGAEQPQHF
TRBJ2-3 | TRBV2 | 15 | CASTPSGTSTDTQYF
TRBJ1-2 | TRBV15 | 13 | CATSRARTDGYTF
TRBJ2-3 | TRBV5-1 | 19 | CASSLSPSPSGGNTDTQYF
TRBJ1-2 | TRBV19 | 13 | CASSIGENYGYTF
TRBJ2-1 | TRBV7-9 | 15 | CASSSRRASYNEQFF
TRBJ1-4 | TRBV6-6 | 13 | CASSTDRAEKLFF
TRBJ2-5 | TRBV11-2 | 15 | CASSLSAAPGETQYF
TRBJ1-5 | TRBV6-1 | 13 | CASDPQGGQPQHF
TRBJ1-1 | TRBV6-1 | 14 | CASSALGTGGEAFF
TRBJ2-7 | TRBV13 | 16 | CASSLGVGGVVYEQYF
TRBJ1-2 | TRBV13 | 12 | CASSDTTYGYTF
TRBJ2-7 | TRBV2 | 15 | CASFYRRDGQAEQYF
TRBJ2-5 | TRBV7-6 | 14 | CASSLVTSQETQYF
TRBJ1-2 | TRBV25-1 | 13 | CASSPGQGSGYTF
TRBJ2-5 | TRBV9 | 14 | CASTRSGIAGTQYF
TRBJ1-5 | TRBV6-1 | 17 | CASSEVSGQRRNQPQHF
TRBJ2-5 | TRBV7-9 | 11 | CASSPSETQYF
TRBJ1-2 | TRBV5-4 | 15 | CASSYGQGPNYGYTF
TRBJ1-2 | TRBV6-1 | 15 | CASSEGTDPNYGYTF
TRBJ2-7 | TRBV2 | 15 | CASSLMGQIVYEQYF
TRBJ2-2 | TRBV7-7 | 17 | CASSLLPDREAAGELFF
TRBJ1-2 | TRBV4-1 | 16 | CASSPDPGQTNYGYTF
TRBJ1-1 | TRBV6-1 | 17 | CASSEPVSGTGNTEAFF
TRBJ2-1 | TRBV7-9 | 14 | CASSFDGNLNEQFF
TRBJ1-2 | TRBV5-1 | 14 | CASSLLTGKDGYTF
TRBJ2-7 | TRBV4-1 | 16 | CASSQTGPFLNYEQYF
TRBJ2-7 | TRBV6-9 | 14 | CASSYPDRAYEQYF